This T cell receptor (beta chain) originates from a study of identifying expanded T cells in peripheral blood. Whole-study findings and limits: Clone count variance between approximately two-week samples rose with total template count. About 1.2 clones differed between technical replicates, versus approximately 17 and 20 over time.

Trimming took off 2 bases at V and 2 bases at J, with 11 bases between the two ends. This CDR3 comprises 15 residues. CDR1 is SGHDT and CDR2 is YYEEEE in the germline V gene. Using immunoSEQ multiplex PCR, the repertoire was profiled, and TCRdb retains in-frame clones only, with some absent. The table shows about 52,000 clones, with approximately 80% occurring only once. Healthy donors had no documented immune events, such as infections, while sampled. This clone is medium-sized within its sample. Its matching antigen is unknown. What was sequenced was blood. The clonotype originates from a person aged 18-70 years in good health. The genes are TRBV5-6 and TRBJ1-5; possible D gene TRBD1, 5 bases. The CDR3 region has the DNA TGTGCCAGCAGCTTTGATGGGGGAGGCAATCAGCCCCAGCATTTT. This gives the protein CASSFDGGGNQPQHF.